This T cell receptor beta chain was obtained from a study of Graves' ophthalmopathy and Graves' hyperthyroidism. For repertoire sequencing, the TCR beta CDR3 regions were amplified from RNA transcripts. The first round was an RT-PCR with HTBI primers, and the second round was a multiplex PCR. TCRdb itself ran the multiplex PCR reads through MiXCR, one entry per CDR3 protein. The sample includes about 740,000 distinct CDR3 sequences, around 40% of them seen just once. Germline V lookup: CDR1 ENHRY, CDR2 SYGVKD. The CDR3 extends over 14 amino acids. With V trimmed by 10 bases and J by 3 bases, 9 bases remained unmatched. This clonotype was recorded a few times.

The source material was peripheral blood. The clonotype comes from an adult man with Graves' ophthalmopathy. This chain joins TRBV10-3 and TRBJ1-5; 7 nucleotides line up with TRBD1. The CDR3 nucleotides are TGTGCCAGCAGGGGGGGACAGTTCAATCAGCCCCAGCATTTT. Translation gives CASRGGQFNQPQHF.